This T cell receptor (beta chain) emerged from a study of blood T cells in healthy people across ages. Study-wide findings and caveats: It was held that the diversity estimates obtained from one million T cells were underestimates. Compared with aged donors, long-lived donors showed fewer expanded clones, suggesting selection.

With a J-beta primer mix and a sample-barcoded 5' primer, a second PCR ran roughly 6 to 11 cycles. A tag from a template-switch adaptor with 12 random nucleotides marked each cDNA molecule. TCRdb reanalysed the 5' RACE reads using MiXCR and keeps one entry per CDR3 protein. The sample records roughly 1,800,000 distinct CDR3 sequences, around 50% being singletons. J gave up 10 bases and V 0 bases, and 21 bases lay outside the gene matches. Germline loops: CDR1 LGHDT, CDR2 YNNKEL (reference sequence). The CDR3 length is 19 residues. About this clonotype itself: Its antigen is as yet unknown.

The authors drew around 9.3 milliliters of peripheral blood from each donor. The sample comprised blood. The chain couples TRBV3-1 to TRBJ2-1; 7 nucleotides agree with TRBD1. The receptor comes from a woman in her forties in good health. CDR3: CASSQDASPPSLRGHEQFF. The CDR3 DNA reads TGTGCCAGCAGCCAAGATGCCAGCCCACCGTCTCTAAGGGGGCACGAGCAGTTCTTC.